This T cell receptor beta chain was retrieved from a study of chemoradiotherapy in HPV16-positive cancers. Broader study findings: Candidate HPV-specific clones and E7-related TCR motifs grew in tumor during treatment.

Germline V gene data show CDR1 as SEHNR and CDR2 as FQNEAQ (reference sequence). Trimming shortened V by 5 bases and J by 4 bases, and 20 bases separated the two germline ends. This CDR3 region has 16 residues. Samples were taken several times over chemoradiotherapy. With regard to this clone: Antigen: not known.

Measured with immunoSEQ multiplex PCR; TCRdb has only the in-frame clones, and not every one. The table has around 3,500 clones, approximately 94% seen once. The chain couples TRBV7-9 to TRBJ1-1; D possibly corresponds to TRBD1 (5 bases). The starting material was tumor tissue, obtained from a patient who underwent chemoradiotherapy. The receptor comes from a human donor with HPV-associated anogenital cancer. This CDR3 is CASSPPGGGPGTEAFF. The CDR3 nucleotides read TGTGCCAGCAGCCCACCCGGGGGAGGGCCGGGCACTGAAGCTTTCTTT. The whole variable domain, filled in from reference TRBV7-9 and TRBJ1-1, reads DTGVSQNPRHKITKRGQNVTFRCDPISEHNRLYWYRQTLGQGPEFLTYFQNEAQLEKSRLLSDRFSAERPKGSFSTLEIQRTEQGDSAMYLCASSPPGGGPGTEAFFGQGTRLTVV.